There are a few counts of the clone carrying this T cell receptor beta chain. The data were taken from a study of blood T cell repertoires in COVID-19. This CDR3 contains 14 residues. Germline V lookup: CDR1 SGHTA, CDR2 FQGNSA. Trimming took 5 bases from V and 0 from J, leaving 10 bases between them. Method: immunoSEQ multiplex PCR; TCRdb's copy keeps in-frame clones and lacks some. The table includes approximately 200,000 clones, 70% to 90% detected once. The origin of this receptor is a man younger than 35 with active or convalescent COVID-19. This chain joins TRBV7-2 and TRBJ1-1, with D possibly being TRBD1 (5 bases). Sequenced material: peripheral blood. The CDR3 region is CASSRQGMNTEAFF. The CDR3 nucleotides are TGTGCCAGCAGCCGCCAGGGAATGAACACTGAAGCTTTCTTT.